A single sample is the source of the 15 T cell receptor beta chains below, sequenced in a study of blood T cells in healthy people across ages. Then a second PCR, running roughly 6 to 11 cycles, was carried out with a sample-barcoded 5' primer and a J-beta primer mix. TCRdb recomputed calls from the 5' RACE reads with MiXCR, one row per CDR3 protein. The sample records approximately 800,000 distinct CDR3 sequences, more than 45% being singletons. The sample consisted of blood. Receptors originate from a man younger than 40 in good health.

The chain recombines TRBV10-3 with TRBJ2-7; D might be TRBD1 or TRBD2, each matching 5 bases. V was trimmed by 6 bases and J by 2 bases, leaving 11 bases between them. The CDR3 length is 13 residues. The germline V gene encodes CDR1 ENHRY and CDR2 SYGVKD. CDR3 bases: TGTGCCATCAGCGGGACGGGAACCTACGAGCAGTACTTC. It specifies CAISGTGTYEQYF.

Only a few counts were recorded for this clonotype. The chain uses TRBV6-2 or TRBV6-3 and TRBJ1-5, with D tentatively TRBD1 (5 bases). The germline V gene encodes CDR1 MNHEY and CDR2 SVGEGT. Deletions cut 2 bases from V and 5 bases from J, with 7 bases between. The CDR3 is 13 residues long. CDR3 residues: CASSYRGYQPQHF. In nucleotides, the CDR3 is TGTGCCAGCAGTTACCGGGGGTATCAGCCCCAGCATTTT.

V and J are TRBV20-1 and TRBJ2-7; unclear D gene. Trimming took 1 base from V and 4 from J, leaving 8 bases between them. Germline V CDR1 and CDR2: DFQATT, SNEGSKA (reference sequence). The CDR3 is made up of 12 amino acids. The CDR3, as DNA: TGCAGTGCTAGAGTGGACGGATACGAGCAGTACTTC. This encodes CSARVDGYEQYF.

The chain employs TRBV9 and TRBJ2-7; 7 bases are shared with TRBD2. The germline V gene encodes CDR1 SGDLS and CDR2 YYNGEE. The J segment lost 2 bases and the V segment lost 4 bases, leaving 15 bases of the junction unmatched. The CDR3 runs 17 residues. This CDR3 reads CASSPSFGPSGPYEQYF. CDR3 DNA: TGTGCCAGCAGCCCCTCCTTTGGGCCTAGCGGCCCCTACGAGCAGTACTTC.

This rearrangement joins TRBV29-1 to TRBJ2-1, with a possible D match to TRBD1 (5 bases). Per germline, CDR1 SQVTM and CDR2 ANQGSEA. Trimming pared 7 bases from V and 3 bases from J, leaving 7 bases between. This CDR3 region has 11 residues. The DNA of the CDR3 is TGCAGCGGGGGCTACTACAATGAGCAGTTCTTC. Amino acids: CSGGYYNEQFF.

As regards this clonotype: A read error may explain this, as a much larger clone is one base away. The gene calls are TRBV20-1 and TRBJ2-7; 8 positions agree with TRBD2. The end of the DNA fits TRBJ2-4 better, so the J call may be wrong. The CDR3 loop spans 13 amino acids. Germline CDR1 reads DFQATT; CDR2 reads SNEGSKA (reference sequence). CDR3 nucleotides: TGCAGTGGTATGGTCGGGAGGGGAGACATTCAGTACTTC. Translation gives CSGMVGRGDIQYF.

Only a few counts were recorded for this clonotype. The chain recombines TRBV4-2 with TRBJ2-1, with D possibly being TRBD2 (6 bases). The CDR3 covers 13 residues. CDR1 and CDR2 (germline): LGHNA, YNFKEQ. Between the trimmed V and J ends, which lost 3 bases and 8 bases, there was a span of 11 bases. CDR3 nucleotides: TGTGCCAGCAGCCAGGACCCTAGCGATGAGCAGTTCTTC. Its protein product is CASSQDPSDEQFF.

This chain links TRBV5-5 with TRBJ2-7, with a weak D call TRBD1 (6 bases). V dropped 3 bases and J dropped 3 bases, with 13 bases sitting between them. The germline V gene has CDR1 SGHKS and CDR2 YYEKEE (reference sequence). The CDR3 runs to 14 residues. Here the CDR3 reads CASSSQQGSYEQYF. The CDR3 DNA follows: TGTGCCAGCAGCTCCCAACAGGGCAGCTACGAGCAGTACTTC.

The chain links TRBV20-1 to TRBJ1-1; 7 bases align to TRBD1. This CDR3 is built from 13 residues. J lost 8 bases, V lost 6 bases, and 12 bases had no gene match. The germline CDR1 and CDR2 sequences are DFQATT and SNEGSKA (reference sequence). The CDR3 here is CSAGTAGTAEAFF. The CDR3 DNA reads as TGCAGTGCAGGGACCGCCGGGACAGCAGAAGCTTTCTTT.

V usage is TRBV30 and J usage is TRBJ1-1; no clear D gene. The CDR3 covers 13 residues. Per the germline V gene, CDR1 is GTSNPN and CDR2 is SVGIG (reference sequence). Trimming pared 8 bases from V and 0 bases from J, leaving 13 bases between. CDR3 DNA sequence: TGTGCCCGGGCTGGAGACATGAACACTGAAGCTTTCTTT. Translation gives CARAGDMNTEAFF.

Points on this clonotype: The germline gene is not matched at one end of the junction; a read error may be the cause. This chain uses TRBV25-1 with TRBJ2-4, with D uncertain. The end of the DNA is better explained by TRBJ2-7, so the J call may be wrong. The germline CDR1 and CDR2 sequences are MGHDK and SYGVNS. This CDR3 has 11 amino acids. DNA of the CDR3: TGTGCCGGCAGTCTAGGGAACGAGCAGTACTTC. It encodes CAGSLGNEQYF.

This chain uses TRBV20-1 with TRBJ1-2; 7 bases map to TRBD1. The V gene's germline CDR1 is DFQATT and CDR2 SNEGSKA (reference sequence). There are 17 residues in the CDR3. The V and J ends lost 3 bases and 7 bases, in that order; junction bases with no gene match: 20. The CDR3 region is CSASRVASLRQGSGYTF. In DNA, the CDR3 is TGCAGTGCTAGTCGAGTTGCGTCCCTTCGACAGGGAAGTGGCTACACCTTC.

The gene calls are TRBV15 and TRBJ2-7; TRBD2 matches at 7 bases. CDR1 is LNHNV and CDR2 is YYDKDF in the germline V gene (reference sequence). V shed 0 bases and J 5 bases; nucleotides not matched to a gene: 1. The length of the CDR3 is 13 residues. The DNA of the CDR3 is TGTGCCACCAGCAGAGATGGGAGGGACGAGCAGTACTTC. Translation gives CATSRDGRDEQYF.

The gene calls are TRBV12-3 or TRBV12-4 and TRBJ2-1; 9 bases fit TRBD1. The DNA end is a closer match to TRBJ2-7, so the J assignment may be wrong. This CDR3 comprises 13 residues. The chain's CDR3 is CASTYRGPYEQYF. CDR3 DNA sequence: TGTGCCAGCACCTACAGGGGGCCGTACGAGCAGTACTTC.

The V and J genes are TRBV4-3 and TRBJ2-2; D not resolved. Deletions cut 0 bases from V and 4 bases from J, with 12 bases between. The CDR3 is 16 amino acids. Germline V gives CDR1 LGHNA, CDR2 YSLEER. The CDR3 loop reads CASSQERATFTGELFF. The CDR3 nucleotides read TGCGCCAGCAGCCAAGAAAGGGCGACCTTCACCGGGGAGCTGTTTTTT.